The 21 T cell receptor beta chains below all came from one sample that was sequenced in a study of PD-L1 blockade in urothelial cancer. Data came from immunoSEQ multiplex PCR; TCRdb stores just in-frame clones and leaves some out. The table shows 100,000 to 150,000 clones, with roughly 86% occurring only once. Time point indicated: peripheral blood 6 weeks after treatment start. The source material was PBMCs, sampled around atezolizumab (anti-PD-L1) treatment. The source is a middle-aged man with urothelial cancer.

This clone was seen once. The genes are TRBV6-6 and TRBJ2-7, with 11 bases fitting TRBD2. The CDR3 consists of 15 residues. CDR1 is MNHNY, CDR2 SVGAGI, per germline (reference sequence). The V and J ends lost 5 bases and 4 bases, in that order; junction bases with no gene match: 7. CDR3 protein: CASSRSSGRRYEQYF. CDR3 DNA: TGTGCCAGCAGTAGGTCTAGCGGGAGGAGGTACGAGCAGTACTTC.

The rearrangement uses TRBV18 and TRBJ2-1; a weak D match, TRBD2 (7 bases). The V gene's germline CDR1 is KGHSH and CDR2 LQKENI. This CDR3 contains 15 residues. Trimming shortened V by 3 bases and J by 5 bases, and 14 bases separated the two germline ends. The CDR3 DNA reads TGTGCCAGCTCACCGGGGGCAGGGAGGGACAATGAGCAGTTCTTC. As protein: CASSPGAGRDNEQFF.

This chain connects TRBV18 to TRBJ2-7; 13 bases line up with TRBD2. This CDR3 contains 15 residues. Per the germline V gene, CDR1 is KGHSH and CDR2 is LQKENI. V was pared by 3 bases and J by 6 bases, with 5 bases of the junction left unmatched. The CDR3 DNA reads TGTGCCAGCTCACCTGGACTAGCGGGAGTCCCCGAGCAGTACTTC. Its translation: CASSPGLAGVPEQYF. Supplemented by reference TRBV18 and TRBJ2-7, the full variable domain reads NAGVMQNPRHLVRRRGQEARLRCSPMKGHSHVYWYRQLPEEGLKFMVYLQKENIIDESGMPKERFSAEFPKEGPSILRIQQVVRGDSAAYFCASSPGLAGVPEQYFGPGTRLTVT.

J is TRBJ2-7 and V is TRBV2; D is unclear. The V and J ends lost 6 bases and 6 bases respectively, with 9 bases between them. Germline V gene lookup returns CDR1 SNHLY and CDR2 FYNNEI. The length of the CDR3 is 11 residues. The DNA for the CDR3 is TGTGCCAGCAGCCTCACTCCCGAGCAGTACTTC. The encoded protein is CASSLTPEQYF.

V is TRBV11-2 and J is TRBJ2-2, with TRBD2 matching over 12 bases. The CDR3 has 17 amino acids. With V trimmed by 5 bases and J by 6 bases, 10 bases remained unmatched. Germline CDR1 reads SGHAT; CDR2 reads FQNNGV. CDR3 protein: CASSTRLAGVISGELFF. In DNA, the CDR3 is TGTGCCAGCAGCACCCGACTAGCGGGAGTTATATCCGGGGAGCTGTTTTTT.

CDR3 nucleotides: TGTGCCAGCCTTAAACTAGCGTATTTCTACGAGCAGTACTTC. Translating gives CASLKLAYFYEQYF. The rearrangement links TRBV27 to TRBJ2-7; 7 nucleotides line up with TRBD2. There are 14 residues in the CDR3. After removal of 8 bases from V and 3 bases from J, the junction contained 10 bases not matched to a gene. Per the germline V gene, CDR1 is MNHEY and CDR2 is SMNVEV (reference sequence).

The gene calls are TRBV4-1 and TRBJ1-1; TRBD1 matches 8 bases. Trimming removed 2 bases from V and 10 bases from J; junction bases left unmatched: 18. Germline CDR1 MGHRA, CDR2 YSYEKL. The CDR3 covers 17 residues. The CDR3 region is CASSQLGLDREQVGAFF. CDR3 in DNA: TGCGCCAGCAGCCAATTAGGGCTGGACAGGGAGCAGGTTGGAGCTTTCTTT.

This clone has only one observation. This chain's CDR3 is CAISAGIWVGYTF. The CDR3, as DNA: TGTGCCATCAGTGCAGGGATTTGGGTTGGCTACACCTTC. The chain carries TRBV10-3 and TRBJ1-2; D perhaps matches TRBD1 (5 bases). The V and J ends lost 4 bases and 7 bases respectively, with 13 bases between them. The germline CDR1 and CDR2 sequences are ENHRY and SYGVKD. The CDR3 consists of 13 residues.

CDR3 residues: CSVRTQGTTEAFF. DNA for the CDR3: TGCAGCGTTAGAACGCAGGGGACCACTGAAGCTTTCTTT. The V and J genes are TRBV29-1 and TRBJ1-1; D is possibly TRBD1 (6 bases). The CDR3 covers 13 residues. Per germline, CDR1 SQVTM and CDR2 ANQGSEA. V lost 5 bases, J lost 4 bases, and 14 bases lay in between.

This clone was seen once. This sequence joins TRBV4-1 and TRBJ2-2, with D maybe TRBD1 (6 bases). The CDR3 covers 12 residues. Germline V gene sequence: CDR1 MGHRA, CDR2 YSYEKL. Trimming shortened V by 8 bases and J by 4 bases, and 8 bases separated the two germline ends. The CDR3 DNA reads TGCGCCAGCTTGGACAGCACCGGGGAGCTGTTTTTT. Amino acids: CASLDSTGELFF.

About this clone itself: In the same sample, other DNA sequences code for this CDR3. This rearrangement joins TRBV5-1 to TRBJ1-4; 10 nucleotides line up with TRBD1. With 4 bases clipped from V and 8 bases from J, the junction kept 5 bases outside the gene matches. The V gene's germline CDR1 is SGHRS and CDR2 YFSETQ. This CDR3 has 14 residues. In nucleotides, the CDR3 is TGCGCCAGCAGCCTAGGACAGGGGGGCGAAAAACTGTTTTTT. As protein: CASSLGQGGEKLFF.

The chain links TRBV25-1 to TRBJ2-1; D may be TRBD2 (6 bases). Germline CDR1 MGHDK, CDR2 SYGVNS. This CDR3 contains 15 residues. V lost 2 bases, J lost 0 bases, and 8 bases lay in between. The CDR3 loop reads CASSEGLRSYNEQFF. CDR3 nucleotides: TGTGCCAGCAGTGAAGGACTACGCTCCTACAATGAGCAGTTCTTC.

This chain uses TRBV27 with TRBJ2-1; 7 bases match TRBD2. In germline, CDR1 is MNHEY, CDR2 SMNVEV (reference sequence). The CDR3 totals 15 residues. The V and J ends lost 8 bases and 4 bases, in that order; junction bases with no gene match: 11. The CDR3 sequence is CASDSGRARYNEQFF. The CDR3 coding sequence is TGTGCCAGCGATAGTGGGAGGGCCAGGTACAATGAGCAGTTCTTC.

The chain recombines TRBV18 with TRBJ2-7, with D perhaps matching TRBD1 (6 bases). CDR3 length: 14 residues. Deletions cut 5 bases from V and 3 bases from J, with 14 bases between. Looked up from germline, CDR1 is KGHSH and CDR2 is LQKENI. The CDR3 protein is CASSANRDSYEQYF. CDR3 bases: TGTGCCAGCTCAGCGAACAGGGATAGCTACGAGCAGTACTTC.

Written as DNA, the CDR3 is TGTGCCAGCAGTACCGGGACTAGTATAAAGACCCAGTACTTC. Translation gives CASSTGTSIKTQYF. V and J are TRBV6-5 and TRBJ2-5, with 8 bases lining up with TRBD2. Germline V gene data show CDR1 as MNHEY and CDR2 as SVGAGI. The CDR3 consists of 14 residues. With 5 bases clipped from V and 6 bases from J, the junction kept 8 bases outside the gene matches.

The V and J genes are TRBV19 and TRBJ2-7, with 11 bases matching TRBD1. CDR1 and CDR2 from the germline V gene are LNHDA and SQIVND (reference sequence). The CDR3 spans 15 residues. V gave up 6 bases and J gave up 2 bases; unmatched junction bases: 6. CDR3 residues: CASRPGTGGTYEQYF. Written as DNA, the CDR3 is TGTGCCAGTAGACCCGGGACAGGGGGAACCTACGAGCAGTACTTC.

The chain is built from TRBV6-5 and TRBJ1-2, with TRBD1 matching 10 bases. The CDR3 contains 14 residues. V dropped 6 bases and J dropped 8; count of bases not matched to a gene: 9. Germline assignment: CDR1 MNHEY and CDR2 SVGAGI. CDR3 DNA: TGTGCCAGCAGACTCGGGACAGGGGTTGCCGGCTACACCTTC. Amino acids: CASRLGTGVAGYTF.

This clone was seen a few times. This chain links TRBV23-1 with TRBJ2-7; 8 positions match TRBD1. Being an ORF, TRBV23-1 has a function that is uncertain. The CDR3 contains 14 residues. J was trimmed by 6 bases and V by 4 bases; bases with no gene match: 8. CDR3 sequence reads: CASSRRDRPREQYF. As DNA, the CDR3 is TGCGCCAGCAGTCGCCGGGACAGGCCTCGCGAGCAGTACTTC.

This chain links TRBV2 with TRBJ1-3; D gene unclear. V dropped 5 bases and J dropped 0 bases, with 5 bases sitting between them. The CDR3 sequence is 13 residues long. Germline CDR1 SNHLY, CDR2 FYNNEI. In nucleotides, the CDR3 is TGTGCCAGCAGTATCCTCTCTGGAAACACCATATATTTT. Translating gives CASSILSGNTIYF.

The chain recombines TRBV2 with TRBJ2-3, with TRBD2 matching over 7 bases. The CDR3 sequence is 14 residues long. V gave up 4 bases and J gave up 6 bases; unmatched junction bases: 7. Germline V gene sequence: CDR1 SNHLY, CDR2 FYNNEI. CDR3 protein: CASSVRGSDDTQYF. The CDR3 coding sequence is TGTGCCAGCAGTGTACGCGGGAGTGACGATACGCAGTATTTT.

A single count supports this clone. The chain combines TRBV18 with TRBJ2-2; tentative D call: TRBD2 (5 bases). Looked up from germline, CDR1 is KGHSH and CDR2 is LQKENI. Trimming left V 1 base short and J 8 bases short, with 5 bases between. The CDR3 runs 12 residues. CDR3 in amino acids: CASSPRTGELFF. The CDR3 nucleotides read TGTGCCAGCTCACCACGGACTGGGGAGCTGTTTTTT.